The 9 T cell receptor beta chains below all came from one sample that was sequenced in a study of cytomegalovirus exposure and HLA in healthy donors. 13 Jbeta primers and 60 Vbeta primers were used for the PCR. TCRdb's table, derived via immunoSEQ multiplex PCR, lists solely in-frame clones and lacks some. The table shows approximately 97,000 clones, with 55% to 80% occurring only once. The sequencing input was PBMCs. These receptors were taken from a man aged 35-49 years in good health and CMV-seronegative.

This clone has more than one count but fewer than ten. The chain has TRBV19 and TRBJ2-5, with 15 nucleotides matching TRBD2. Germline V gene sequence: CDR1 LNHDA, CDR2 SQIVND (reference sequence). V was pared by 5 bases and J by 4 bases, with 11 bases of the junction left unmatched. The CDR3 consists of 18 residues. In DNA, the CDR3 is TGTGCCAGTAGTCCCGAGGGACTAGCGGGGGGCCCGGGAGAGACCCAGTACTTC. Its protein is CASSPEGLAGGPGETQYF.

This clone was seen a few times. This chain links TRBV7-9 with TRBJ1-1; D not certain. There are 8 residues in the CDR3. Germline values: CDR1 SEHNR, CDR2 FQNEAQ (reference sequence). V was clipped by 11 bases and J by 8 bases, with 6 bases between them. The CDR3 loop reads CAGDEAFF. DNA of the CDR3: TGTGCCGGAGACGAAGCTTTCTTT.

In this sample, this clone turned up a few times. The rearrangement uses TRBV10-3 and TRBJ1-1, with 7 bases fitting TRBD1. Germline V lookup: CDR1 ENHRY, CDR2 SYGVKD. With 8 bases clipped from V and 4 bases from J, the junction kept 10 bases outside the gene matches. The CDR3 consists of 14 residues. This CDR3 reads CAIVGTVGSTEAFF. The DNA of the CDR3 is TGTGCCATCGTCGGGACAGTTGGGAGCACTGAAGCTTTCTTT.

The chain is built from TRBV10-3 and TRBJ2-7, with 7 positions matching TRBD1. The CDR3 totals 17 residues. V was pared by 5 bases and J by 0 bases, with 13 bases of the junction left unmatched. Germline CDR1 ENHRY, CDR2 SYGVKD. CDR3 residues: CAISRVPGQADSYEQYF. The CDR3 coding sequence is TGTGCCATCAGTCGAGTACCAGGACAGGCAGACTCCTACGAGCAGTACTTC.

This rearrangement joins TRBV28 to TRBJ1-1; tentatively, D is TRBD1 (5 bases). Trimming shortened V by 1 base and J by 8 bases, and 11 bases separated the two germline ends. CDR1 MDHEN and CDR2 SYDVKM come from the germline V gene. The CDR3 sequence is 13 residues long. CDR3 in DNA: TGTGCCAGCAGTTTATATCCCTCAGGGGAAGCTTTCTTT. This codes for CASSLYPSGEAFF.

The V call is TRBV7-9, the J call TRBJ2-7; 9 positions match TRBD1. The CDR3 covers 13 residues. The ends lost 4 bases at V and 6 bases at J; junction bases unmatched: 4. Germline CDR1 and CDR2: SEHNR and FQNEAQ (reference sequence). The CDR3 DNA is TGTGCCAGCAGCTGGGGACAGGGTCCCGAGCAGTACTTC. Its protein product is CASSWGQGPEQYF.

The genes are TRBV7-2 and TRBJ1-6; D is possibly TRBD1 (6 bases). Germline lookup yields CDR1 SGHTA and CDR2 FQGNSA. Trimming cost V 1 base and J 9 bases, with 13 bases left between them. The CDR3 is 15 residues long. CDR3 nucleotide sequence: TGTGCCAGCAGCTTAGTTCGGGGGGCAGGTTCACCCCTCCACTTT. Translation gives CASSLVRGAGSPLHF.

This chain connects TRBV5-4 to TRBJ2-2, with 8 bases fitting TRBD2. Germline lookup yields CDR1 SGHNT and CDR2 YYREEE (reference sequence). With V trimmed by 0 bases and J by 3 bases, 1 base remained unmatched. CDR3 length: 15 amino acids. This CDR3 reads CASSLGRGDTGELFF. CDR3 DNA: TGTGCCAGCAGCTTGGGGCGGGGGGACACCGGGGAGCTGTTTTTT.

This clone has just a few counts. The chain uses TRBV18 and TRBJ1-1; D is possibly TRBD1 (5 bases). V dropped 2 bases and J dropped 4 bases, with 11 bases sitting between them. CDR1 and CDR2 from the germline V gene are KGHSH and LQKENI. CDR3 length: 14 residues. CDR3 in DNA: TGTGCCAGCTCACCAGGGCAGGGAGGCACTGAAGCTTTCTTT. Amino acids: CASSPGQGGTEAFF.